The rows below give T cell receptor beta chains drawn from one sample of a study of T cell responses to AZD1222 COVID-19 vaccine. Clones were read by immunoSEQ multiplex PCR, and TCRdb kept only the in-frame ones, dropping some. Of approximately 89,000 clones listed, 75% to 95% are singletons. This specimen was peripheral blood, taken on day 0 of MenACWY control vaccination. Receptors originate from an adult in good health. Both conserved end residues are part of each CDR3. The order of the fields is D gene, J gene, clone size, V gene, CDR3 DNA, CDR3 protein. D genes are given only for firm matches. Rows give clone size only sometimes, using once, few, many, or a class for an expanded clone.

D gene: .; J gene: TRBJ1-1; clone size: .; V gene: TRBV7-9; CDR3 DNA: TGTGCCAGCAGCTTAGAGACAGCTAAGCCGAACACTGAAGCTTTCTTT; CDR3 protein: CASSLETAKPNTEAFF
D gene: .; J gene: TRBJ2-1; clone size: .; V gene: TRBV12-5; CDR3 DNA: TGTGCTAGTGGTCCCGACACCTACAATGAGCAGTTCTTC; CDR3 protein: CASGPDTYNEQFF
D gene: .; J gene: TRBJ2-1; clone size: once; V gene: TRBV5-4; CDR3 DNA: TGTGCCAGCAGCTCGGGACAAGGCTCCTACAATGAGCAGTTCTTC; CDR3 protein: CASSSGQGSYNEQFF
D gene: TRBD1; J gene: TRBJ1-1; clone size: .; V gene: TRBV25-1; CDR3 DNA: TGTGCCAGCAGTGACGGGACAGGGGTATTGGGGGAAGCTTTCTTT; CDR3 protein: CASSDGTGVLGEAFF
D gene: .; J gene: TRBJ1-1; clone size: many; V gene: TRBV4-1; CDR3 DNA: TGCGCCAGCAGCCAACAGGCCATGAACACTGAAGCTTTCTTT; CDR3 protein: CASSQQAMNTEAFF
D gene: .; J gene: TRBJ1-1; clone size: .; V gene: TRBV10-3; CDR3 DNA: TGTGCCATCAATGGGCAGGAGAGAACTGAAGCTTTCTTT; CDR3 protein: CAINGQERTEAFF
D gene: TRBD1; J gene: TRBJ1-6; clone size: .; V gene: TRBV27; CDR3 DNA: TGTGCCAGCAGAGCGACAGGGGATAATTCACCCCTCCACTTT; CDR3 protein: CASRATGDNSPLHF
D gene: TRBD1; J gene: TRBJ1-2; clone size: .; V gene: TRBV7-9; CDR3 DNA: TGTGCCAGCAGTCCCGGGACAGGGATGGGCTACACCTTC; CDR3 protein: CASSPGTGMGYTF
D gene: .; J gene: TRBJ2-1; clone size: .; V gene: TRBV7-9; CDR3 DNA: TGTGCCAGCAGCTTAGAAACCGGGGAGCAGTTCTTC; CDR3 protein: CASSLETGEQFF
D gene: .; J gene: TRBJ2-3; clone size: .; V gene: TRBV7-2; CDR3 DNA: TGTGCCAGCAGCTTAGCGGGAGCTAGCACAGATACGCAGTATTTT; CDR3 protein: CASSLAGASTDTQYF
D gene: TRBD1; J gene: TRBJ1-2; clone size: .; V gene: TRBV6-5; CDR3 DNA: TGTGCCAGCAGTCCCCTGACAGGGACCCACTATGGCTACACCTTC; CDR3 protein: CASSPLTGTHYGYTF
D gene: .; J gene: TRBJ2-5; clone size: once; V gene: TRBV19; CDR3 DNA: TGTGCCAGTAGTATCGGGGGAGAGACCCAGTACTTC; CDR3 protein: CASSIGGETQYF
D gene: .; J gene: TRBJ1-2; clone size: .; V gene: TRBV19; CDR3 DNA: TGTGCCAGTAGTACTGGATGGGGGTCGGATAGTCGGAACTATGGCTACACCTTC; CDR3 protein: CASSTGWGSDSRNYGYTF
D gene: .; J gene: TRBJ2-4; clone size: .; V gene: TRBV30; CDR3 DNA: TGTGCCTGGAGTGTGGGCGGAGCCAAAAACATTCAGTACTTC; CDR3 protein: CAWSVGGAKNIQYF
D gene: .; J gene: TRBJ2-7; clone size: .; V gene: TRBV12-3/TRBV12-4; CDR3 DNA: TGTGCCAGCAGTTGGACTGCCAGCCCCGAGCAGTACTTC; CDR3 protein: CASSWTASPEQYF
D gene: .; J gene: TRBJ1-1; clone size: .; V gene: TRBV7-2; CDR3 DNA: TGTGCCAGCAGCTGGGGAGGTACTGAAGCTTTCTTT; CDR3 protein: CASSWGGTEAFF
D gene: .; J gene: TRBJ1-1; clone size: .; V gene: TRBV6-5; CDR3 DNA: TGTGCCAGCGGGGAAACTGAAGCTTTCTTT; CDR3 protein: CASGETEAFF
D gene: .; J gene: TRBJ1-1; clone size: .; V gene: TRBV5-1; CDR3 DNA: TGCGCCAGCAGCTCAGGACAGTTAAACACTGAAGCTTTCTTT; CDR3 protein: CASSSGQLNTEAFF
D gene: .; J gene: TRBJ1-1; clone size: .; V gene: TRBV7-2; CDR3 DNA: TGTGCCAGCAGCTTGGGTTGGAGGGGAGGAGCTTTCTTT; CDR3 protein: CASSLGWRGGAFF
D gene: .; J gene: TRBJ2-5; clone size: .; V gene: TRBV7-3; CDR3 DNA: TGTGCCAGCAGCTCCCAAGGGAGAAGGACTCAGTCAGTAGAGACCCAGTACTTC; CDR3 protein: CASSSQGRRTQSVETQYF
D gene: .; J gene: TRBJ1-4; clone size: few; V gene: TRBV7-9; CDR3 DNA: TGTGCCAGCAGCTTAGGTCACAATGAAAAACTGTTTTTT; CDR3 protein: CASSLGHNEKLFF
D gene: .; J gene: TRBJ1-2; clone size: .; V gene: TRBV4-1; CDR3 DNA: TGCGCCAGCAGCCCGGTGGGGGGGGATGGCTACACCTTC; CDR3 protein: CASSPVGGDGYTF
D gene: .; J gene: TRBJ2-3; clone size: .; V gene: TRBV23-1; CDR3 DNA: TGCGCCAGCAGTCAATCCGGGACACCAGATAGCACAGATACGCAGTATTTT; CDR3 protein: CASSQSGTPDSTDTQYF
D gene: .; J gene: TRBJ2-1; clone size: .; V gene: TRBV6-5; CDR3 DNA: TGTGCCAGCAGCTCCCTGAGGGGGGGCAATGAGCAGTTCTTC; CDR3 protein: CASSSLRGGNEQFF
D gene: .; J gene: TRBJ2-2; clone size: once; V gene: TRBV27; CDR3 DNA: TGTGCCAGCAGTTTATGGGTCAAGGACGGGGAGCTGTTTTTT; CDR3 protein: CASSLWVKDGELFF
D gene: .; J gene: TRBJ2-1; clone size: .; V gene: TRBV6-4; CDR3 DNA: TGTGCCAGCAGTGGAGGGATGGACTACAATGAGCAGTTCTTC; CDR3 protein: CASSGGMDYNEQFF
D gene: .; J gene: TRBJ1-1; clone size: .; V gene: TRBV20-1; CDR3 DNA: TGCAGTGCTAGAGCTCCGACTGAAGCTTTCTTT; CDR3 protein: CSARAPTEAFF
D gene: TRBD1; J gene: TRBJ1-1; clone size: .; V gene: TRBV5-6; CDR3 DNA: TGTGCCAGCAGCAGCTATGCAGGGGGCGCGGCCCAAGCTTTCTTT; CDR3 protein: CASSSYAGGAAQAFF
D gene: TRBD2; J gene: TRBJ2-1; clone size: .; V gene: TRBV18; CDR3 DNA: TGTGCCAGCTCACCACCGGGACTAGCGGGAGGAAATTCCTACAATGAGCAGTTCTTC; CDR3 protein: CASSPPGLAGGNSYNEQFF
D gene: TRBD2; J gene: TRBJ2-2; clone size: .; V gene: TRBV5-1; CDR3 DNA: TGCGCCAGCAGCCAACCCCCGGGACTAGCGCAGAACACCGGGGAGCTGTTTTTT; CDR3 protein: CASSQPPGLAQNTGELFF
D gene: TRBD2; J gene: TRBJ2-7; clone size: .; V gene: TRBV28; CDR3 DNA: TGTGCCAGCAATCCCGGGACTAGCCACGACTACGAGCAGTACTTC; CDR3 protein: CASNPGTSHDYEQYF
D gene: .; J gene: TRBJ2-6; clone size: .; V gene: TRBV5-1; CDR3 DNA: TGCGCCAGCAGCTTAGGGTTCTCTGGGGCCAACGTCCTGACTTTC; CDR3 protein: CASSLGFSGANVLTF
D gene: TRBD1; J gene: TRBJ1-5; clone size: .; V gene: TRBV2; CDR3 DNA: TGTGCCAGCAGTGAAGAGCAGACAGGGAATCAGCCCCAGCATTTT; CDR3 protein: CASSEEQTGNQPQHF
D gene: TRBD2; J gene: TRBJ2-7; clone size: .; V gene: TRBV6-5; CDR3 DNA: TGTGCCAGCAGCCTGGGACTAGAGCGCGCCGAGCAGTACTTC; CDR3 protein: CASSLGLERAEQYF
D gene: TRBD2; J gene: TRBJ2-1; clone size: .; V gene: TRBV5-1; CDR3 DNA: TGCGCCAGCAGCTGGGGAACTAGCGGGCCTGCAGGAGAGTTCTTC; CDR3 protein: CASSWGTSGPAGEFF
D gene: TRBD2; J gene: TRBJ2-2; clone size: .; V gene: TRBV11-2; CDR3 DNA: TGTGCCAGCAGCATGCGGGAGATTGGCGGGGAGCTGTTTTTT; CDR3 protein: CASSMREIGGELFF
D gene: .; J gene: TRBJ2-1; clone size: .; V gene: TRBV7-3; CDR3 DNA: TGTGCCAGCAGCTCCCAAGGGACGAGTGGTACTGAGCAGTTCTTC; CDR3 protein: CASSSQGTSGTEQFF
D gene: .; J gene: TRBJ1-5; clone size: .; V gene: TRBV5-6; CDR3 DNA: TGTGCCAGCAGCTTGTCCGGGCCGAGTCAGCCCCAGCATTTT; CDR3 protein: CASSLSGPSQPQHF
D gene: .; J gene: TRBJ1-1; clone size: .; V gene: TRBV15; CDR3 DNA: TGTGCCACCAGCAGAGAGAACACTGAAGCTTTCTTT; CDR3 protein: CATSRENTEAFF
D gene: .; J gene: TRBJ1-2; clone size: .; V gene: TRBV7-2; CDR3 DNA: TGTGCCAGCAGCCTCTCGAAGGCCAACTATGGCTACACCTTC; CDR3 protein: CASSLSKANYGYTF
D gene: .; J gene: TRBJ2-7; clone size: .; V gene: TRBV7-9; CDR3 DNA: TGTGCCAGCCAAAGAGAAGAGACCTACGAGCAGTACTTC; CDR3 protein: CASQREETYEQYF
D gene: .; J gene: TRBJ1-2; clone size: .; V gene: TRBV10-3; CDR3 DNA: TGTGCCATCCGGGGGGAAGATGAGGGCTACACCTTC; CDR3 protein: CAIRGEDEGYTF
D gene: .; J gene: TRBJ1-2; clone size: .; V gene: TRBV7-2; CDR3 DNA: TGTGCCAGCAGCATCACGGACTTGACTAACTATGGCTACACCTTC; CDR3 protein: CASSITDLTNYGYTF
D gene: TRBD2; J gene: TRBJ2-7; clone size: .; V gene: TRBV6-5; CDR3 DNA: TGTGCCACAGCCGGGGCTAGCGGGAGCTCCTACGAGCAGTACTTC; CDR3 protein: CATAGASGSSYEQYF
D gene: TRBD1; J gene: TRBJ1-5; clone size: .; V gene: TRBV28; CDR3 DNA: TGTGCCAGCACCGAGGGATCAGGGGGTCGCCAGCCCCAGCATTTT; CDR3 protein: CASTEGSGGRQPQHF